This TCR beta chain was sequenced in a study of cytomegalovirus exposure and HLA in healthy donors. Overall study context: Earlier, some 170 million T cells were analyzed, and about 120 million unique TCR beta sequences were found among them.

The PCR had 60 Vbeta and 13 Jbeta primers. Libraries were prepared by immunoSEQ multiplex PCR; TCRdb keeps only in-frame clonotypes and omits some of them. Of around 190,000 clones in the sample, around 80% were seen once. Per the germline V gene, CDR1 is SGHTA and CDR2 is FQGTGA. The CDR3 totals 13 residues. The ends were cut back, 4 bases at V and 7 bases at J, with 13 bases in the middle. Donors were nominally healthy when sampled, though unrecorded immune exposures were likely. The sample was PBMCs. The chain has TRBV7-3 and TRBJ1-1; D is undetermined. The receptor comes from a girl aged 2 to 10 in good health and CMV-seropositive. CDR3 amino acids: CASSYHPGVEAFF. The CDR3 bases are TGTGCCAGCAGCTACCATCCGGGTGTTGAAGCTTTCTTT.